The 12 T cell receptor beta chains given below trace back to one sample, sequenced in a study of T-cell reconstitution after alpha-beta-depleted transplantation in children. Preparation of the TCRbeta library involved a method that used unique molecular identifiers. Via MiXCR, TCRdb re-called the PCR reads, giving one row per CDR3 protein. The sample holds a few thousand distinct CDR3 sequences; 9.1% are singletons and the top ten take roughly 50%. The specimen comprised PBMCs, mostly from graft donor cells, sampled 180 days after TCRalphabeta/CD19-depleted stem cell transplant. These receptors were collected from a male patient between 2 and 10 years old who had a stem cell transplant for acute lymphoblastic leukemia, so the T cells may come from the graft donor.

This clonotype was seen ten or more times. The chain is built from TRBV3-2 and TRBJ2-3; no check of the table's D call, TRBD2, against the DNA was made. TRBV3-2 is assigned pseudogene status. CDR3 size: 21 residues. The chain's CDR3 is CASSQDYDYIAKREATDTQYF. In DNA, the CDR3 is TGTGCCAGCAGCCAAGACTACGACTATATCGCAAAGCGGGAGGCCACAGATACGCAGTATTTT.

This clonotype was seen at least ten times. The chain has TRBV12-3 or TRBV12-4 and TRBJ1-5, with TRBD1 as a possible D gene (5 bases). The ends were cut back, 5 bases at V and 3 bases at J, with 11 bases in the middle. CDR3 size: 14 residues. The CDR3 loop reads CASSEGRINQPQHF. The CDR3, as DNA: TGTGCCAGCAGTGAGGGGCGGATCAATCAGCCCCAGCATTTT.

This clonotype was detected many times. V is TRBV6-5 and J is TRBJ2-6; D is ambiguous. V dropped 0 bases and J dropped 0 bases, with 6 bases sitting between them. The CDR3 consists of 16 residues. Germline V gives CDR1 MNHEY, CDR2 SVGAGI. Here the CDR3 reads CASSYSADSGANVLTF. The CDR3 region has the DNA TGTGCCAGCAGTTACTCGGCCGACTCTGGGGCCAACGTCCTGACTTTC.

This clonotype was seen ten or more times. This sequence joins TRBV5-6 and TRBJ2-6, with D unresolved. Germline CDR1 is SGHDT and CDR2 is YYEEEE. The CDR3 covers 14 residues. V gave up 2 bases and J gave up 4 bases, with 7 bases separating them. The CDR3 loop reads CASSFLPGANVLTF. CDR3 coding DNA: TGTGCCAGCAGCTTCCTTCCCGGGGCCAACGTCCTGACTTTC.

The sample holds many counts of this clonotype. The chain carries TRBV20-1 and TRBJ2-1, with TRBD2 identical over 7 bases. The CDR3 contains 13 residues. From germline, CDR1 is DFQATT and CDR2 SNEGSKA (reference sequence). V shed 6 bases and J 3 bases; nucleotides not matched to a gene: 5. This CDR3 is CSAVTSLYNEQFF. Written as DNA, the CDR3 is TGCAGTGCAGTGACTAGCCTCTACAATGAGCAGTTCTTC.

This clonotype is medium-sized (0.01 to 0.1%) by share. V gene TRBV3-1 combines with J gene TRBJ2-7, with TRBD2 matching 7 bases. Trimming removed 0 bases from V and 3 bases from J; junction bases left unmatched: 5. CDR1 is LGHDT, CDR2 YNNKEL, per germline (reference sequence). The CDR3 consists of 15 residues. CDR3 region: CASSQERTRNYEQYF. The DNA for the CDR3 is TGTGCCAGCAGCCAAGAACGGACTAGGAACTACGAGCAGTACTTC.

By share, this clonotype ranks as medium-sized. The chain couples TRBV7-9 to TRBJ2-7, with TRBD2 matching 11 bases. Germline-derived CDR1 and CDR2 are SEHNR and FQNEAQ (reference sequence). This CDR3 contains 16 residues. With V trimmed by 1 base and J by 5 bases, 7 bases remained unmatched. This CDR3 is CASSLVFSGRAHEQYF. CDR3 nucleotides: TGTGCCAGCAGCTTAGTTTTTAGCGGGAGGGCCCACGAGCAGTACTTC.

This clonotype has more than one count but fewer than ten. This chain links TRBV10-1 with TRBJ2-1; D is uncertain. In germline, CDR1 is WNHNN, CDR2 SYGVQD (reference sequence). V shed 6 bases and J shed 0 bases, with 21 bases lying between them. The CDR3 loop spans 18 amino acids. The CDR3 sequence is CASSARNSPKSSYNEQFF. The CDR3 nucleotides are TGCGCCAGCAGCGCGCGGAACAGCCCCAAGAGCTCCTACAATGAGCAGTTCTTC.

This clonotype is a singleton in its sample. The junction shows a germline mismatch at one end, possibly a read error. The gene calls are TRBV28 and TRBJ2-1; D tentatively fits TRBD1 or TRBD2 (6 bases each). The CDR3 has 14 residues. The germline CDR1 and CDR2 sequences are MDHEN and SYDVKM. CDR3 DNA sequence: TGTGCCACCATAAGCGCGGGACACCTTTACAATGAGCAGTTC. Residues: CATISAGHLYNEQF.

This clonotype was found many times. V is TRBV27 and J is TRBJ1-1; no firm D call. Deletions cut 4 bases from V and 4 bases from J, with 16 bases between. CDR1 is MNHEY, CDR2 SMNVEV, per germline (reference sequence). The CDR3 totals 15 residues. The CDR3: CASSYYPDISTEAFF. The CDR3 coding sequence is TGTGCCAGCAGTTACTACCCCGACATATCCACTGAAGCTTTCTTT.

This sequence joins TRBV5-6 and TRBJ2-7; D ambiguous. This CDR3 is 13 amino acids long. V gave up 8 bases and J gave up 6 bases, with 18 bases separating them. Germline CDR1 reads SGHDT; CDR2 reads YYEEEE. CDR3 in DNA: TGTGCCAGGAGCCCCGGTGGGCTGTGCGAGCAGTACTTC. Translating it yields CARSPGGLCEQYF.

In its sample, this clonotype was seen many times. The genes are TRBV6-5 and TRBJ1-2; 8 bases map to TRBD1. The CDR3 extends over 18 amino acids. Germline CDR1 MNHEY, CDR2 SVGAGI. J was trimmed by 4 bases and V by 7 bases; bases with no gene match: 20. CDR3 sequence reads: CASTPSRQGAILGYGYTF. The CDR3 coding sequence is TGTGCCAGCACCCCAAGTCGGCAGGGGGCAATCTTGGGCTATGGCTACACCTTC.